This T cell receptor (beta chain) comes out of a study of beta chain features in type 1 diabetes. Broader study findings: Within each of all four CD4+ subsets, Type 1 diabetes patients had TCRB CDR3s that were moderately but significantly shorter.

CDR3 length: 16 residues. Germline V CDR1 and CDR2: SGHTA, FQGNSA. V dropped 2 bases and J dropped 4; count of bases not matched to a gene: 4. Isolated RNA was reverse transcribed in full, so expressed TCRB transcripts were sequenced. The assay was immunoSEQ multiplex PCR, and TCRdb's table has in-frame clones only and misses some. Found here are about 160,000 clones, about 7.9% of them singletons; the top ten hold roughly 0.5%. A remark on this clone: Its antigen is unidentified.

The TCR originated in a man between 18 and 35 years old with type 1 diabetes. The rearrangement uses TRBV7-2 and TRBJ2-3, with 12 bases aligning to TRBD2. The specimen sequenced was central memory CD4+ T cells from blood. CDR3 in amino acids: CASSLSSGRAADTQYF. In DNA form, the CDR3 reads TGTGCCAGCAGCTTATCTAGCGGGAGGGCTGCAGATACGCAGTATTTT. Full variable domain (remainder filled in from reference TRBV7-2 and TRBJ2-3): GAGVSQSPSNKVTEKGKDVELRCDPISGHTALYWYRQSLGQGLEFLIYFQGNSAPDKSGLPSDRFSAERTGGSVSTLTIQRTQQEDSAVYLCASSLSSGRAADTQYFGPGTRLTVL.